The clone carrying this T cell receptor (beta chain) was observed a few times. Its antigen is unidentified. This entry comes from a study of vaccination effects on CD4 cells after COVID-19. General study results and limits: Only a single clone (1 of 255 vaccine-induced clones in healthy vaccinees) cross-reacted with common cold coronaviruses. A shortage of convalescent patients and an absence of early post-infection timepoints characterized the study.

The protocol was immunoSEQ multiplex PCR, while the TCRdb copy is restricted to in-frame clones and leaves out a portion. The table lists 50,000 to 65,000 clones, more than 75% of them singletons. Antigen-specific CD4+ T cells were first expanded with viral peptide pools by the ViraFEST assay and only then sequenced. It was after around eleven days of culture that CD4+ T cells were isolated. Nucleocapsid antibody tests were negative, and the vaccine recipients had no prior SARS-CoV-2 infection. Each well held approximately 1.8 million PBMC cultured with around 9.4 ug/ml peptides and roughly 10 IU/ml IL-2. Half of the medium was exchanged for IL-2 medium on both days 3 and 7. CDR1 SGHTA and CDR2 FQGNSA come from the germline V gene. CDR3 length: 13 amino acids. The trim removed 4 bases at V and 11 bases at J, leaving 8 bases unmatched.

This chain links TRBV7-2 with TRBJ1-1; 9 bases align to TRBD1. The source is a human donor who received a COVID-19 vaccine. The starting material was CD4+ T cells from PBMCs cultured with HCoV-OC43 spike peptides, obtained before COVID-19 vaccination. Subset defined: HCoV-OC43 spike overlapping peptide pool stimulation. The CDR3 loop reads CASSWRGQGEAFF. The CDR3 DNA reads as TGTGCCAGCAGCTGGAGGGGACAGGGAGAGGCTTTCTTT.